This T cell receptor (beta chain) was obtained from a study of response to subunit inactivated influenza vaccine. This clonotype was picked up a small number of times. From the RT-PCR reads, TCRdb called clonotypes with MiXCR, one entry per CDR3 protein. The repertoire includes fewer than 250,000 distinct CDR3 sequences, around 15% of them detected once, and 20% to 30% sits in the top ten. The germline V and J ends were trimmed by 2 bases and 8 bases, with 9 bases remaining between them. The CDR3 is 12 amino acids. Germline V lookup: CDR1 MNHNY, CDR2 SVGAGI (reference sequence). This TCR derives from a middle-aged man who received an inactivated influenza vaccine. This chain connects TRBV6-6 to TRBJ1-1; no firm D call. The specimen comprised CD8+ T cells sorted from PBMCs, sampled 4 to 6 days after vaccination. As DNA, the CDR3 is TGTGCCAGCAGTTACGGCGACTCCGAAGCTTTCTTT. Translation: CASSYGDSEAFF.